One and the same sample provided the 18 T cell receptor beta chains below, sequenced in a study of cytomegalovirus exposure and HLA in healthy donors. In the PCR, 60 Vbeta and 13 Jbeta primers were used. Sequencing used immunoSEQ multiplex PCR; TCRdb keeps in-frame clones, though not all of them. The table records 150,000 to 200,000 clones, about 80% of them present only once. Input material: PBMCs. The source is a young man in good health and CMV-seropositive.

The chain is built from TRBV9 and TRBJ1-1, with D perhaps TRBD1 (5 bases). Germline lookup yields CDR1 SGDLS and CDR2 YYNGEE. Trimming shortened V by 2 bases and J by 6 bases, and 14 bases separated the two germline ends. The CDR3 covers 14 residues. The CDR3 is CASSVGTTISEAFF. CDR3 in DNA: TGTGCCAGCAGCGTCGGGACTACAATCTCTGAAGCTTTCTTT.

The V and J genes are TRBV28 and TRBJ2-5; 7 nucleotides match TRBD1. This CDR3 comprises 14 residues. Germline loops: CDR1 MDHEN, CDR2 SYDVKM. V was clipped by 6 bases and J by 3 bases; unmatched bases: 7. CDR3 protein: CASSPDREKETQYF. In nucleotides, the CDR3 is TGTGCCAGCAGCCCAGACAGGGAAAAAGAGACCCAGTACTTC. Supplemented by reference TRBV28 and TRBJ2-5, the full variable domain reads DVKVTQSSRYLVKRTGEKVFLECVQDMDHENMFWYRQDPGLGLRLIYFSYDVKMKEKGDIPEGYSVSREKKERFSLILESASTNQTSMYLCASSPDREKETQYFGPGTRLLVL.

The chain employs TRBV7-8 and TRBJ2-7, with unresolved D. Germline values: CDR1 SGHVS, CDR2 FQNEAQ. V lost 1 base and J lost 3, with 13 bases in between. This CDR3 contains 15 residues. CDR3 sequence reads: CASSLDGDSYYEQYF. DNA of the CDR3: TGTGCCAGCAGCTTAGACGGTGACTCTTACTACGAGCAGTACTTC. Variable domain in full (rest from reference TRBV7-8 and TRBJ2-7): GAGVSQSPRYKVAKRGQDVALRCDPISGHVSLFWYQQALGQGPEFLTYFQNEAQLDKSGLPSDRFFAERPEGSVSTLKIQRTQQEDSAVYLCASSLDGDSYYEQYFGPGTRLTVT.

CDR3 DNA sequence: TGTGCCAGCAGCCGTCGGGGACAGGCGGAGCAGTACTTC. Protein: CASSRRGQAEQYF. V gene TRBV7-6 combines with J gene TRBJ2-7, with 8 bases that match TRBD1. J gave up 7 bases and V 5 bases, and 7 bases lay outside the gene matches. The length of the CDR3 is 13 residues. CDR1 SGHVS and CDR2 FNYEAQ come from the germline V gene.

The chain joins TRBV5-4 to TRBJ2-1; tentatively, D is TRBD1 (5 bases). Germline loops: CDR1 SGHNT, CDR2 YYREEE (reference sequence). This CDR3 comprises 16 residues. V lost 0 bases and J 3 bases, leaving 13 bases between the germline ends. For the CDR3, the DNA is TGTGCCAGCAGCTTGGAACAGGTCTCTCTCTACAATGAGCAGTTCTTC. Encoded protein: CASSLEQVSLYNEQFF.

The CDR3 bases are TGTGCCAGCAGCTATAGCGGGGGACCCTACAATGAGCAGTTCTTC. Amino acid sequence: CASSYSGGPYNEQFF. The V gene is TRBV7-2, the J gene TRBJ2-1; 9 positions agree with TRBD2. CDR1 is SGHTA, CDR2 FQGNSA, per germline. This CDR3 region has 15 residues. With 4 bases clipped from V and 2 bases from J, the junction kept 3 bases outside the gene matches.

This chain joins TRBV5-4 and TRBJ1-1, with TRBD1 as a possible D gene (6 bases). From germline, CDR1 is SGHNT and CDR2 YYREEE (reference sequence). The CDR3 has 13 amino acids. Trimming took off 9 bases at V and 0 bases at J, with 12 bases between the two ends. In DNA, the CDR3 is TGTGCCATCGGACAGACCCTGAACACTGAAGCTTTCTTT. Protein: CAIGQTLNTEAFF.

This chain links TRBV9 with TRBJ2-1; D is perhaps TRBD1 (6 bases). Germline lookup yields CDR1 SGDLS and CDR2 YYNGEE. Trimming removed 5 bases from V and 4 bases from J, with 13 bases in between. The CDR3 loop spans 14 amino acids. The CDR3 loop reads CASSLDSRYNEQFF. The CDR3 nucleotides are TGTGCCAGCAGTCTGGACAGTCGGTACAATGAGCAGTTCTTC.

The count of this clone is one. CDR3 nucleotide sequence: TGTGCCAGCAGTGGGGGCAGAATTATAAATGGCTACACCTTC. Translating it yields CASSGGRIINGYTF. This chain links TRBV9 with TRBJ1-2; weak D call: TRBD1 (6 bases). CDR1 and CDR2 (germline): SGDLS, YYNGEE. The CDR3 runs to 14 residues. V lost 5 bases to trimming and J lost 6 bases, with 17 bases between them.

The V and J genes are TRBV4-2 and TRBJ2-1, with D maybe TRBD1 (5 bases). CDR3 size: 16 residues. Germline loops: CDR1 LGHNA, CDR2 YNFKEQ. The V end lost 0 bases, the J end lost 0 bases, and 9 bases lay between the germline ends. CDR3 sequence reads: CASSQEDTSSYNEQFF. For the CDR3, the DNA is TGTGCCAGCAGCCAAGAGGACACCAGCTCCTACAATGAGCAGTTCTTC.

The chain joins TRBV12-5 to TRBJ1-5, with D uncertain. The CDR3 spans 15 residues. The V gene lost 2 bases and the J gene lost 0 bases, with 8 bases spanning the gap. Germline values: CDR1 LGHNT, CDR2 FRNRAP. The CDR3 sequence is CASGLFRISNQPQHF. CDR3 in DNA: TGTGCTAGTGGTTTGTTCAGAATTAGCAATCAGCCCCAGCATTTT.

Concerning this clone: The same CDR3 arises from other DNA sequences in this sample as well. CDR3 amino acids: CASSATGRPQHF. CDR3 in DNA: TGTGCCAGCAGCGCGACCGGGAGGCCCCAGCATTTT. V and J are TRBV2 and TRBJ1-5; D ambiguous. CDR3 length: 12 residues. Germline V gene sequence: CDR1 SNHLY, CDR2 FYNNEI. Trimming shortened V by 6 bases and J by 9 bases, and 12 bases separated the two germline ends. Full variable domain (missing parts from reference TRBV2 and TRBJ1-5): EPEVTQTPSHQVTQMGQEVILRCVPISNHLYFYWYRQILGQKVEFLVSFYNNEISEKSEIFDDQFSVERPDGSNFTLKIRSTKLEDSAMYFCASSATGRPQHFGDGTRLSIL.

V usage is TRBV5-4 and J usage is TRBJ2-7; 8 bases line up with TRBD1. The CDR3 loop spans 12 amino acids. J gave up 5 bases and V 3 bases, and 1 base lay outside the gene matches. Germline CDR1 SGHNT, CDR2 YYREEE (reference sequence). The CDR3 sequence: CASSSQGDEQYF. In DNA form, the CDR3 reads TGTGCCAGCAGCTCACAGGGGGACGAGCAGTACTTC.

The chain joins TRBV9 to TRBJ1-2; TRBD1 agrees at 7 bases. Trimming cost V 4 bases and J 3 bases; bases outside gene matches: 12. The CDR3 loop spans 16 amino acids. CDR1 SGDLS and CDR2 YYNGEE come from the germline V gene. In DNA form, the CDR3 reads TGTGCCAGCAGCCCCGAGCGGGCAGGGGGTGACTATGGCTACACCTTC. As protein: CASSPERAGGDYGYTF.

This clone has a handful of counts. V and J are TRBV4-2 and TRBJ2-2; tentative D call: TRBD2 (7 bases). The CDR3 loop spans 14 amino acids. CDR1 LGHNA and CDR2 YNFKEQ come from the germline V gene. Trimming pared 7 bases from V and 7 bases from J, leaving 16 bases between. The CDR3 is CASTIEGGNGELFF. The CDR3 DNA reads as TGTGCCAGCACAATAGAGGGGGGGAACGGGGAGCTGTTTTTT.

The chain recombines TRBV27 with TRBJ1-5; 9 bases match TRBD1. The CDR3 spans 19 residues. The J segment lost 6 bases and the V segment lost 4 bases, leaving 19 bases of the junction unmatched. Looked up from germline, CDR1 is MNHEY and CDR2 is SMNVEV (reference sequence). This CDR3 is CASSSNPPWTGAIPQPQHF. In DNA, the CDR3 is TGTGCCAGCAGTTCCAATCCTCCCTGGACAGGGGCGATACCTCAGCCCCAGCATTTT.

Remarks on this clone: At one boundary the junction diverges from the germline segment, which might be a read error. V is TRBV2 and J is TRBJ2-1, with D perhaps matching TRBD2 (5 bases). The germline V gene has CDR1 SNHLY and CDR2 FYNNEI. This CDR3 comprises 18 residues. In DNA, the CDR3 is TGTGCCAGCAGTGAATACGGAGGAACTCTCGATACCTATAATGAGCAGTTCTTC. Protein: CASSEYGGTLDTYNEQFF.

The chain links TRBV7-6 to TRBJ1-3, with D unresolved. The length of the CDR3 is 15 residues. Germline V gives CDR1 SGHVS, CDR2 FNYEAQ. Trimming stripped 5 bases from V and 1 base from J, with 12 bases between. In nucleotides, the CDR3 is TGTGCCAGCAGCCCTGGAAGAGGGTCTGGAAACACCATATATTTT. As protein: CASSPGRGSGNTIYF.